Below, one T cell receptor (beta chain) is given with its context. The data derive from a study of blood T cell repertoires in COVID-19. Study at large: Material from acute and convalescent COVID-19 was sourced from the United States, Italy and Spain. In each case, the material was cDNA or gDNA derived from T cells, B-cell-depleted T cells, or PBMCs.

Patients of the Seattle cohort, enrolled during active infection, were followed longitudinally. Repertoires were generated with immunoSEQ multiplex PCR, while TCRdb's copy carries only in-frame clones and drops some. The table includes approximately 200,000 clones, around 79% detected once. What was sequenced was peripheral blood. The origin of this receptor is a woman in her forties with COVID-19, enrolled during active disease.

CDR3 amino acids: CASSSAGTGGTLNQPQHF. The CDR3 coding sequence is TGTGCCAGCAGCTCCGCCGGGACAGGTGGGACCCTCAATCAGCCCCAGCATTTT. The gene calls are TRBV7-9 and TRBJ1-5; 8 nucleotides line up with TRBD1. CDR1 and CDR2 from the germline V gene are SEHNR and FQNEAQ (reference sequence). There are 18 residues in the CDR3. With V trimmed by 4 bases and J by 3 bases, 14 bases remained unmatched.